This T cell receptor beta chain comes out of a study of blood T cell repertoires in COVID-19. Germline CDR1 SGHRS, CDR2 YFSETQ. Trimming stripped 4 bases from V and 5 bases from J, with 16 bases between. The CDR3 length is 14 residues. The repertoire was sequenced with immunoSEQ multiplex PCR; TCRdb's copy has only in-frame clones and lacks some. Of about 200,000 clones in the sample, approximately 81% were seen once. This rearrangement joins TRBV5-1 to TRBJ2-7, with D perhaps matching TRBD1 (5 bases). Sequencing was carried out using peripheral blood. This TCR was recovered from a woman of 80 years or more with acute or convalescent COVID-19. This CDR3 reads CASSRRSEGDEQYF. CDR3 coding DNA: TGCGCCAGCAGCCGCAGAAGTGAAGGGGACGAGCAGTACTTC.